The next 26 T cell receptor beta chains were all read from a single sample in a study of shared clonotypes between healthy human individuals. Method: immunoSEQ multiplex PCR; TCRdb's copy keeps in-frame clones and lacks some. The sample consists of more than 2,000,000 clones, around nine tenths of them appearing once. Sequencing was carried out using naive CD4+ T cells sorted from blood. Subset denoted: CD45RA+ positively selected. The receptors were gathered from a man aged 18 to 30 in good health.

This chain connects TRBV2 to TRBJ1-1; 7 nucleotides agree with TRBD1. Trimming at V came to 7 bases and at J to 3 bases, leaving 5 bases not matched to a gene. Germline V gene sequence: CDR1 SNHLY, CDR2 FYNNEI. The CDR3 length is 13 residues. The CDR3 bases are TGTGCCAGCACAGACAGGGAGGACACTGAAGCTTTCTTT. Residues: CASTDREDTEAFF.

This rearrangement joins TRBV28 to TRBJ2-2; unclear D gene. The length of the CDR3 is 15 residues. V lost 3 bases and J 0 bases, leaving 8 bases between the germline ends. Germline V CDR1 and CDR2: MDHEN, SYDVKM. The CDR3 bases are TGTGCCAGCAGTTTGGCCGTCCCGAACACCGGGGAGCTGTTTTTT. Encoded protein: CASSLAVPNTGELFF.

V gene TRBV6-5 combines with J gene TRBJ1-6, with 7 bases identical to TRBD1. The CDR3 consists of 15 residues. Germline loops: CDR1 MNHEY, CDR2 SVGAGI. J was trimmed by 1 base and V by 6 bases; bases with no gene match: 3. The DNA of the CDR3 is TGTGCCAGCAGCACGGACAGGTCCTATAATTCACCCCTCCACTTT. Translated, it gives CASSTDRSYNSPLHF.

The chain has TRBV30 and TRBJ2-3; TRBD1 aligns across 9 bases. Germline V gene sequence: CDR1 GTSNPN, CDR2 SVGIG (reference sequence). There are 19 residues in the CDR3. The ends lost 3 bases at V and 9 bases at J; junction bases unmatched: 25. Here the CDR3 reads CAWRGNHLEPGQGLITQYF. CDR3 coding DNA: TGTGCCTGGAGGGGAAACCACCTCGAACCGGGACAGGGTCTAATCACGCAGTATTTT.

The chain has TRBV10-3 and TRBJ1-1; D may be TRBD1 (5 bases). The CDR3 sequence is 12 residues long. CDR1 ENHRY and CDR2 SYGVKD come from the germline V gene. V lost 3 bases and J lost 11, with 13 bases in between. CDR3 residues: CAISELGGRAFF. For the CDR3, the DNA is TGTGCCATCAGTGAATTGGGGGGTCGGGCTTTCTTT.

The chain combines TRBV6-5 with TRBJ2-5; D is unclear. The ends were cut back, 6 bases at V and 1 base at J, with 12 bases in the middle. CDR3 size: 14 residues. The germline V gene encodes CDR1 MNHEY and CDR2 SVGAGI. The CDR3 nucleotides are TGTGCCAGCAGCCCCTCTGGTCCCCAAGAGACCCAGTACTTC. It translates to CASSPSGPQETQYF.

This clone occurred once. The gene calls are TRBV7-2 and TRBJ2-7; no clear D. This CDR3 region has 15 residues. Trimming stripped 4 bases from V and 3 bases from J, with 16 bases between. Germline V CDR1 and CDR2: SGHTA, FQGNSA. CDR3 sequence (DNA): TGTGCCAGCAGCTCCGCGAGCGAGTGGATCTACGAGCAGTACTTC. Translation gives CASSSASEWIYEQYF.

The chain joins TRBV7-8 to TRBJ2-7, with D possibly being TRBD2 (5 bases). V was pared by 1 base and J by 2 bases, with 12 bases between. The CDR3 has 15 amino acids. Germline CDR1 SGHVS, CDR2 FQNEAQ. The chain's CDR3 is CASSLGLQSPYEQYF. In DNA form, the CDR3 reads TGTGCCAGCAGCTTAGGACTACAGTCCCCCTACGAGCAGTACTTC.

This clone was recorded a few times. The chain couples TRBV28 to TRBJ1-5, with 8 bases lining up with TRBD1. Trimming took 6 bases from V and 2 from J; bases not matched to a gene: 3. CDR1 is MDHEN and CDR2 is SYDVKM in the germline V gene. The CDR3 covers 14 residues. The CDR3, as DNA: TGTGCCAGCAGCGGACAGGGCGGCAATCAGCCCCAGCATTTT. Translation gives CASSGQGGNQPQHF. Complete variable domain (other parts from reference TRBV28 and TRBJ1-5): DVKVTQSSRYLVKRTGEKVFLECVQDMDHENMFWYRQDPGLGLRLIYFSYDVKMKEKGDIPEGYSVSREKKERFSLILESASTNQTSMYLCASSGQGGNQPQHFGDGTRLSIL.

This chain uses TRBV11-2 with TRBJ2-7; no definite D call. Trimming shortened V by 5 bases and J by 9 bases, and 14 bases separated the two germline ends. The CDR3 has 12 residues. Germline V gene lookup returns CDR1 SGHAT and CDR2 FQNNGV. The chain's CDR3 is CASSHASLGQYF. CDR3 in DNA: TGTGCCAGCAGCCACGCGTCCCTCGGGCAGTACTTC.

The J gene is TRBJ2-1, the V gene TRBV30; the D gene is possibly TRBD2 (6 bases). The V and J ends lost 0 bases and 11 bases respectively, with 14 bases between them. The CDR3 length is 13 residues. Germline V gene sequence: CDR1 GTSNPN, CDR2 SVGIG (reference sequence). The CDR3 nucleotides are TGTGCCTGGAGTGTAAGTCGCGGGGAAAAGCAGTTCTTC. As protein: CAWSVSRGEKQFF.

This chain uses TRBV29-1 with TRBJ1-1, with D tentatively TRBD1 (5 bases). CDR3 length: 12 residues. Per the germline V gene, CDR1 is SQVTM and CDR2 is ANQGSEA. The V end was cut by 6 bases, the J end by 5 bases, with 13 bases between. CDR3 region: CSVRRETTEAFF. CDR3 nucleotides: TGCAGCGTACGCAGGGAGACAACTGAAGCTTTCTTT. Complete variable domain (other parts from reference TRBV29-1 and TRBJ1-1): SAVISQKPSRDICQRGTSLTIQCQVDSQVTMMFWYRQQPGQSLTLIATANQGSEATYESGFVIDKFPISRPNLTFSTLTVSNMSPEDSSIYLCSVRRETTEAFFGQGTRLTVV.

The rearrangement joins TRBV2 to TRBJ1-1; D is unresolved. Trimming took off 3 bases at V and 1 base at J, with 3 bases between the two ends. This CDR3 is 12 amino acids long. In germline, CDR1 is SNHLY, CDR2 FYNNEI. The CDR3 nucleotides are TGTGCCAGCAGTGAGACGAACACTGAAGCTTTCTTT. Amino acids: CASSETNTEAFF.

The chain links TRBV4-3 to TRBJ2-3, with unresolved D. This CDR3 spans 14 amino acids. CDR1 is LGHNA, CDR2 YSLEER, per germline. V was pared by 4 bases and J by 4 bases, with 12 bases between. Here the CDR3 reads CASSPYSIADTQYF. The CDR3 region has the DNA TGCGCCAGCAGCCCTTACTCTATAGCAGATACGCAGTATTTT.

V usage is TRBV18 and J usage is TRBJ2-5; a weak D match, TRBD2 (6 bases). Matching the DNA end better, TRBJ2-7 makes the J call doubtful. The CDR3 covers 13 residues. CDR1 and CDR2 from the germline V gene are KGHSH and LQKENI. The CDR3 here is CASSRDRGYEQYF. The CDR3 coding sequence is TGTGCCAGCTCAAGGGACCGGGGGTACGAGCAGTACTTC.

A few counts support this clone. The rearrangement links TRBV15 to TRBJ1-1, with unresolved D. The CDR3 loop spans 13 amino acids. CDR1 is LNHNV and CDR2 is YYDKDF in the germline V gene (reference sequence). The V gene lost 0 bases and the J gene lost 5 bases, with 7 bases spanning the gap. The CDR3 region has the DNA TGTGCCACCAGCAGAGATTCTGGGACTGAAGCTTTCTTT. Translation: CATSRDSGTEAFF.

V usage is TRBV2 and J usage is TRBJ2-7; 8 bases align to TRBD2. The CDR3 consists of 13 residues. Germline V gives CDR1 SNHLY, CDR2 FYNNEI. After removal of 6 bases from V and 9 bases from J, the junction contained 10 bases not matched to a gene. The CDR3, as DNA: TGTGCCAGCAGGCGTGGACTAGCCATGGGGCAGTACTTC. Translating gives CASRRGLAMGQYF.

The V call is TRBV15, the J call TRBJ2-7; D gene unclear. This CDR3 comprises 13 residues. Per germline, CDR1 LNHNV and CDR2 YYDKDF (reference sequence). Between the trimmed V and J ends, which lost 1 base and 0 bases, there was a span of 4 bases. The CDR3 here is CATSRVPSYEQYF. The CDR3 DNA follows: TGTGCCACCAGCAGAGTCCCCTCCTACGAGCAGTACTTC. The full variable domain, rest sourced from reference TRBV15 and TRBJ2-7, is DAMVIQNPRYQVTQFGKPVTLSCSQTLNHNVMYWYQQKSSQAPKLLFHYYDKDFNNEADTPDNFQSRRPNTSFCFLDIRSPGLGDTAMYLCATSRVPSYEQYFGPGTRLTVT.

The chain recombines TRBV11-2 with TRBJ2-5; 15 positions match TRBD2. The V and J ends lost 5 bases and 1 base, in that order; junction bases with no gene match: 8. CDR1 and CDR2 from the germline V gene are SGHAT and FQNNGV. The length of the CDR3 is 18 residues. This chain's CDR3 is CASSLTGTSGGFQETQYF. The CDR3 coding sequence is TGTGCCAGCAGCCTCACGGGGACTAGCGGGGGGTTCCAAGAGACCCAGTACTTC.

V gene TRBV30 combines with J gene TRBJ1-5; maybe TRBD1 (6 bases). Trimming pared 4 bases from V and 3 bases from J, leaving 10 bases between. The CDR3 consists of 13 residues. The germline gives CDR1 GTSNPN, CDR2 SVGIG (reference sequence). The CDR3 is CAWKQGHNQPQHF. The CDR3 nucleotides are TGTGCCTGGAAGCAGGGGCACAATCAGCCCCAGCATTTT.

The chain has TRBV7-9 and TRBJ1-2; 7 nucleotides match TRBD1. The CDR3 runs to 17 residues. Germline-derived CDR1 and CDR2 are SEHNR and FQNEAQ (reference sequence). The V segment lost 6 bases and the J segment 8 bases; nucleotides outside the gene matches: 21. CDR3 protein: CASSFSGTAHLVGGYTF. In DNA form, the CDR3 reads TGTGCCAGCAGTTTCTCCGGGACAGCACACCTAGTAGGCGGCTACACCTTC.

The CDR3 DNA sequence: TGTGCCAGCAGTGTACAGGACCTCTACGAGCAGTACTTC. Residues: CASSVQDLYEQYF. The rearrangement joins TRBV6-1 to TRBJ2-7; a possible D gene is TRBD1 (5 bases). V was pared by 4 bases and J by 3 bases, with 10 bases between. The CDR3 length is 13 residues. CDR1 and CDR2 from the germline V gene are MNHNS and SASEGT.

The chain has TRBV11-2 and TRBJ2-7, with 9 bases fitting TRBD1. Germline V gene lookup returns CDR1 SGHAT and CDR2 FQNNGV. The CDR3 runs to 15 residues. Trimming at V came to 1 base and at J to 2 bases, leaving 3 bases not matched to a gene. This chain's CDR3 is CASSLGGQGPYEQYF. The CDR3 DNA reads TGTGCCAGCAGCTTAGGGGGACAGGGCCCCTACGAGCAGTACTTC.

Only one count was recorded for this clone. The V call is TRBV12-5, the J call TRBJ2-5, with TRBD1 as a possible D gene (6 bases). V was shortened by 8 bases and J by 3 bases, with 16 bases between the two germline ends. CDR3 length: 14 residues. Germline CDR1 reads LGHNT; CDR2 reads FRNRAP. The CDR3: CASSFGQMEETQYF. Here the CDR3 DNA reads TGTGCTAGTTCGTTCGGACAGATGGAAGAGACCCAGTACTTC.

The CDR3 loop reads CASSQVSVQGDFSNQPQHF. As DNA, the CDR3 is TGCGCCAGCAGCCAAGTTTCGGTCCAGGGGGATTTTAGCAATCAGCCCCAGCATTTT. The chain combines TRBV4-1 with TRBJ1-5; 7 nucleotides agree with TRBD1. J gave up 0 bases and V 1 base, and 12 bases lay outside the gene matches. Germline V CDR1 and CDR2: MGHRA, YSYEKL. The CDR3 covers 19 residues.

V is TRBV19 and J is TRBJ2-2; the D gene could be TRBD1 or TRBD2 (7 bases each). The CDR3 consists of 17 residues. Trimming took off 3 bases at V and 7 bases at J, with 21 bases between the two ends. Per the germline V gene, CDR1 is LNHDA and CDR2 is SQIVND (reference sequence). CDR3 sequence: CASSILSGTPGGGELFF. The DNA for the CDR3 is TGTGCCAGTAGTATTCTCAGCGGGACTCCAGGGGGCGGGGAGCTGTTTTTT.